Listed below are T cell receptor beta chains from one sample, sequenced in a study of blood T cell repertoires in COVID-19. Sequencing was performed with immunoSEQ multiplex PCR; in TCRdb, only in-frame clones are kept and a portion is missing. The table has 55,000 to 70,000 clones, roughly nine tenths seen once. The sample was peripheral blood. The receptors stem from a woman aged 80 or over with COVID-19, enrolled during active disease. CDR3s include the opening cysteine and the closing phenylalanine or tryptophan. A D gene is named only where the DNA matches it firmly. Only part of the rows carry a size: once, few, many, or a class if the clone is expanded.

TRBJ2-7 | - | TRBV6-1 | - | TGTGCCAGCAGTGAAGGGGGCAGGGTTTCCTACGAGCAGTACTTC | CASSEGGRVSYEQYF
TRBJ1-2 | - | TRBV2 | TRBD1 | TGTGCCAGCAACAGGGGGCGCGACTATGGCTACACCTTC | CASNRGRDYGYTF
TRBJ2-1 | - | TRBV11-2 | TRBD1 | TGTGCCAGCAGCCCAGGGACAGGGGGTACTAGCTCCTACAATGAGCAGTTCTTC | CASSPGTGGTSSYNEQFF
TRBJ2-5 | - | TRBV6-2/TRBV6-3 | TRBD2 | TGTGCCAGCAGCCTTAGCGGGGGCCCCCAAGAGACCCAGTACTTC | CASSLSGGPQETQYF
TRBJ1-2 | - | TRBV30 | TRBD1 | TGTGCCTGGGGAATCACAGGGGTTGCTAACTATGGCTACACCTTC | CAWGITGVANYGYTF
TRBJ2-1 | - | TRBV6-4 | TRBD2 | TGTGCCAGCAGTGACCCGCGGACTAGCGGGGGGGCCAACGATGAGCAGTTCTTC | CASSDPRTSGGANDEQFF
TRBJ2-1 | - | TRBV6-6 | - | TGTGCCAGCAGGCAACCGGGGAGATCCTACAATGAGCAGTTCTTC | CASRQPGRSYNEQFF
TRBJ2-5 | - | TRBV3-1/TRBV3-2 | TRBD2 | TGTGCCAGCAGCCAGCTAGCGGGGTCCCAAGAGACCCAGTACTTC | CASSQLAGSQETQYF
TRBJ2-3 | - | TRBV18 | - | TGTGCCAGCTCACCATTTACTAGCAGAAGCACAGATACGCAGTATTTT | CASSPFTSRSTDTQYF
TRBJ1-1 | - | TRBV18 | TRBD1 | TGTGCCAGCTCACCGCGACAGGGCGAGAACACTGAAGCTTTCTTT | CASSPRQGENTEAFF
TRBJ2-7 | - | TRBV9 | TRBD2 | TGTGCCAGCAGCGTCACTAGCGGGGGGGCATCCTACGAGCAGTACTTC | CASSVTSGGASYEQYF
TRBJ2-3 | - | TRBV29-1 | TRBD2 | TGCAGCGTTGGACTAGCGGGGGCCCGCCGGGTCACAGATACGCAGTATTTT | CSVGLAGARRVTDTQYF
TRBJ2-3 | - | TRBV19 | - | TGTGCCAGTAGTATAAGATGGCAGGGGCGGGATACGCAGTATTTT | CASSIRWQGRDTQYF
TRBJ2-7 | - | TRBV27 | - | TGTGCCAGCAGCCGATTATCATTGGGGACAACTACCTACGAGCAGTACTTC | CASSRLSLGTTTYEQYF
TRBJ1-2 | - | TRBV18 | TRBD1 | TGTGCCAGCTCCGGGGACAGCCAAAACTATGGCTACACCTTC | CASSGDSQNYGYTF
TRBJ1-4 | - | TRBV10-3 | TRBD1 | TGTGCCATCAGTGGGGGACAGGGGATAGGGGAAAAACTGTTTTTT | CAISGGQGIGEKLFF
TRBJ1-6 | - | TRBV27 | TRBD1 | TGTGCCAGCAGTACCCGGGACAGATATTCACCCCTCCACTTT | CASSTRDRYSPLHF
TRBJ2-5 | once | TRBV3-1/TRBV3-2 | TRBD2 | TGTGCCAGCAGCCGTCTAGCGGGGGAAGAGACCCAGTACTTC | CASSRLAGEETQYF
TRBJ2-5 | - | TRBV5-6 | TRBD2 | TGTGCCAGCAGCCTTGGGGGCTTAGCGGGGAGGGAGACCCAGTACTTC | CASSLGGLAGRETQYF
TRBJ1-2 | medium-sized | TRBV6-5 | - | TGTGCCAGCAGTTTCTTGTCAGGGCCTTATGGCTACACCTTC | CASSFLSGPYGYTF
TRBJ2-7 | - | TRBV3-1/TRBV3-2 | - | TGTGCCAGCAGCCAAACACTAGCTTACGAGCAGTACTTC | CASSQTLAYEQYF
TRBJ2-6 | - | TRBV10-3 | - | TGTGCCATCAGCGAGCGGGGGGTGACAGGGGCCTCTGGGGCCAACGTCCTGACTTTC | CAISERGVTGASGANVLTF
TRBJ2-7 | - | TRBV9 | - | TGTGCCAGCAGCGGAGGGACAAGGGCTGGGGAGCAGTACTTC | CASSGGTRAGEQYF
TRBJ2-1 | few | TRBV12-5 | TRBD1 | TGTGCTAGTGCGCACCGGGACAGGGACTACAATGAGCAGTTCTTC | CASAHRDRDYNEQFF
TRBJ1-1 | - | TRBV6-6 | - | TGTGCCAGCAGATCTAGGACCGGAGGGAATGAAGCTTTCTTT | CASRSRTGGNEAFF